This T cell receptor beta chain came from a study of Graves' ophthalmopathy and Graves' hyperthyroidism. RNA transcripts served as template for amplifying TCR beta CDR3 sequences. The library came from an HTBI-primed first-round RT-PCR and a second-round multiplex PCR. Each CDR3 protein is one row after TCRdb ran MiXCR on the multiplex PCR reads. The table shows roughly 1.1 million distinct CDR3 sequences, with less than 45% occurring only once. V lost 5 bases and J 4 bases, leaving 20 bases between the germline ends. There are 17 residues in the CDR3. The germline gives CDR1 LGHNA, CDR2 YNFKEQ. The sequence came from an adult man with Graves' hyperthyroidism. The chain links TRBV4-2 to TRBJ2-2; the D call may be TRBD1 or TRBD2 (5 bases each). The sequencing input was peripheral blood or thyroid tissue (not recorded which). The DNA of the CDR3 is TGTGCCAGCAGCTTGGAGCCCGGGACGCGAGGCACCGGGGAGCTGTTTTTT. Translating it yields CASSLEPGTRGTGELFF.